These 6 T cell receptor beta chains share one sample of origin, sequenced in a study of blood T cell repertoires in COVID-19. Profiled with immunoSEQ multiplex PCR; TCRdb holds only in-frame clones, not every one. The sample gives roughly 260,000 clones, around nine tenths of which show up once; approximately 2% is in the top ten. What was sequenced was PBMCs or T cells enriched from blood (not recorded which). All receptors come from a woman aged 18 to 35 who had recovered from COVID-19.

The chain uses TRBV6-5 and TRBJ2-3, with TRBD1 matching over 12 bases. Germline V gene lookup returns CDR1 MNHEY and CDR2 SVGAGI. Losses at the gene ends were 7 bases for V and 5 bases for J; bases not matched to a gene: 4. The CDR3 runs 14 residues. This chain's CDR3 is CASTRDRGQDTQYF. Here the CDR3 DNA reads TGTGCCAGCACCCGGGACAGGGGGCAAGATACGCAGTATTTT.

The table lists this clone with a count of one. The rearrangement joins TRBV18 to TRBJ1-1, with 9 bases identical to TRBD1. V trimming: 3 bases; J trimming: 9 bases; junction bases outside the gene matches: 8. The germline CDR1 and CDR2 sequences are KGHSH and LQKENI. This CDR3 comprises 14 residues. The CDR3 nucleotides read TGTGCCAGCTCACCGGGGACAGGGAGCGAGAAAGCTTTCTTT. Its translation is CASSPGTGSEKAFF.

The rearrangement links TRBV9 to TRBJ2-5; TRBD1 matches 7 bases. Germline trimming cut 2 bases from V and 5 bases from J; bases unmatched to any gene: 6. The CDR3 covers 14 residues. Germline-derived CDR1 and CDR2 are SGDLS and YYNGEE. The CDR3 nucleotides are TGTGCCAGCAGCGTTCAGGGGGTAGGGGAGACCCAGTACTTC. This encodes CASSVQGVGETQYF.

The chain recombines TRBV2 with TRBJ1-5; perhaps TRBD1 as D (5 bases). CDR3 length: 14 amino acids. CDR1 is SNHLY, CDR2 FYNNEI, per germline. The V and J ends lost 7 bases and 6 bases respectively, with 16 bases between them. CDR3 DNA sequence: TGTGCCAGCAAGGGGCGAAGGGTGGCTCAGCCCCAGCATTTT. This sequence encodes CASKGRRVAQPQHF.

The chain combines TRBV6-5 with TRBJ1-2, with D possibly being TRBD1 (6 bases). The V end lost 9 bases, the J end lost 6 bases, and 17 bases lay between the germline ends. The CDR3 is 13 residues long. Germline V gives CDR1 MNHEY, CDR2 SVGAGI. The CDR3 protein is CASFATGWDGYTF. In DNA form, the CDR3 reads TGTGCCAGTTTCGCTACAGGGTGGGATGGCTACACCTTC.

J is TRBJ2-7 and V is TRBV5-1; TRBD1 agrees at 7 bases. The CDR3 runs 15 residues. Losses at the gene ends were 4 bases for V and 2 bases for J; bases not matched to a gene: 9. Germline V gives CDR1 SGHRS, CDR2 YFSETQ. DNA of the CDR3: TGCGCCAGCAGCGTACAGGGGACCGCGGCCTACGAGCAGTACTTC. Translation: CASSVQGTAAYEQYF.